The 21 T cell receptor beta chains in this list originate from one sample, sequenced in a study of low-dose radiotherapy and immunotherapy resistance in tumors. Time point denoted: before trial treatment. Alpha- and beta-chain coverage of first-strand cDNA came from TRAV- and TRBV-specific primers. TCR amplification involved approximately 20 PCR cycles with a constant-region primer and V-primer adapter. TCRdb re-analysed the reads in MiXCR, keeping a single row per CDR3 protein. The sample contains 65,000 to 95,000 distinct CDR3 sequences, under 20% of which appear only once. The sequences come from PBMCs, collected before treatment. The receptors derive from a male donor with prostate cancer.

This clonotype appeared many times. V gene TRBV29-1 combines with J gene TRBJ1-1; D may be TRBD1 (5 bases). Per the germline V gene, CDR1 is SQVTM and CDR2 is ANQGSEA. The germline V and J ends were trimmed by 3 bases and 4 bases, with 15 bases remaining between them. The CDR3 runs 14 residues. The CDR3 here is CSVDSSFRGTEAFF. The CDR3 DNA is TGCAGCGTTGACTCGTCCTTTAGGGGCACTGAAGCTTTCTTT.

V usage is TRBV29-1 and J usage is TRBJ2-3; 8 bases are a match to TRBD1. Germline CDR1 reads SQVTM; CDR2 reads ANQGSEA. After removal of 4 bases from V and 1 base from J, the junction contained 4 bases not matched to a gene. This CDR3 comprises 14 residues. CDR3 nucleotides: TGCAGCGTTGCCCAGACAGGGGGCACAGATACGCAGTATTTT. Protein product: CSVAQTGGTDTQYF.

For this clonotype: This likely traces to a read error, being one base from a far larger clone. This chain connects TRBV20-1 to TRBJ2-1, with 9 bases that match TRBD2. This CDR3 is 15 amino acids long. The J segment lost 13 bases and the V segment lost 2 bases, leaving 15 bases of the junction unmatched. Germline assignment: CDR1 DFQATT and CDR2 SNEGSKA (reference sequence). CDR3 in DNA: TGCAGTGCTAGACCCCTAGCGGGAAGAGGAGAGACCCAGTTCTTC. Amino acids: CSARPLAGRGETQFF.

This clonotype was found many times. V is TRBV6-5 and J is TRBJ1-2; D unclear. V was shortened by 0 bases and J by 4 bases, with 12 bases between the two germline ends. The CDR3 runs 15 residues. Germline loops: CDR1 MNHEY, CDR2 SVGAGI. The CDR3 region has the DNA TGTGCCAGCAGTTACTCGTGGGCCGCGGGCTATGGCTACACCTTC. Its protein is CASSYSWAAGYGYTF.

This clonotype has at least ten counts. As DNA, the CDR3 is TGTGCCAGCAGGGGACTAGCGGGGAAAAACATTCAGTACTTC. This sequence encodes CASRGLAGKNIQYF. The chain recombines TRBV2 with TRBJ2-4, with 13 bases that match TRBD2. The CDR3 contains 14 residues. V gave up 6 bases and J gave up 4 bases; unmatched junction bases: 0. Germline V lookup: CDR1 SNHLY, CDR2 FYNNEI.

As for this clonotype: Given a far larger clone just one base away, this is likely a sequencing read error. The chain employs TRBV6-1 and TRBJ2-1, with D perhaps matching TRBD1 or TRBD2 (6 bases each). This CDR3 has 16 residues. The germline V gene has CDR1 MNHNS and CDR2 SASEGT. V lost 8 bases and J lost 0, with 17 bases in between. The CDR3 spells CASWRAGEVSYNEQFF. In DNA, the CDR3 is TGTGCCAGCTGGAGGGCAGGGGAGGTCTCCTACAATGAGCAGTTCTTC.

The chain has TRBV3-1 and TRBJ2-5, with 9 bases lining up with TRBD2. The CDR3 runs 16 residues. V was pared by 1 base and J by 5 bases, with 8 bases of the junction left unmatched. CDR1 and CDR2 (germline): LGHDT, YNNKEL (reference sequence). This CDR3 reads CASSQGSGRGTETQYF. For the CDR3, the DNA is TGTGCCAGCAGCCAAGGTAGCGGGAGAGGGACGGAGACCCAGTACTTC.

The V call is TRBV19, the J call TRBJ2-7; TRBD1 might be the D (6 bases). The CDR3 consists of 14 residues. The germline V and J ends were trimmed by 5 bases and 9 bases, with 20 bases remaining between them. CDR1 and CDR2 (germline): LNHDA, SQIVND (reference sequence). The CDR3: CASSSRDTIWRQYF. The CDR3 region has the DNA TGTGCCAGTAGTTCCCGGGACACCATCTGGAGGCAGTACTTC.

This clonotype has a count of ten or more. This rearrangement joins TRBV20-1 to TRBJ1-4; D not resolved. CDR1 is DFQATT, CDR2 SNEGSKA, per germline (reference sequence). This CDR3 region has 12 residues. Trimming took off 1 base at V and 8 bases at J, with 8 bases between the two ends. The CDR3 is CSARAGVEKLFF. The CDR3 DNA reads TGCAGTGCTAGAGCTGGGGTAGAAAAACTGTTTTTT.

This sequence joins TRBV12-3 or TRBV12-4 and TRBJ2-3; perhaps TRBD2 as D (6 bases). The V gene lost 3 bases and the J gene lost 5 bases, with 12 bases spanning the gap. The CDR3 length is 14 residues. The CDR3 nucleotides read TGTGCCAGCAGTTTCGCGGGGAGTCAAGATACGCAGTATTTT. Its translation: CASSFAGSQDTQYF.

A remark on this clonotype: A much bigger clone sits one base away, suggesting this may be a read error. This rearrangement joins TRBV7-9 to TRBJ1-4; 7 bases line up with TRBD1. The V gene's germline CDR1 is SEHNR and CDR2 FQNEAQ (reference sequence). Unmatched junction bases numbered 8, after V lost 5 bases and J lost 8 bases. The CDR3 has 14 amino acids. CDR3 sequence (DNA): TGTGCCAGCAGCAATAACAGGGGAGGGGAAAAACTGTTTTTT. This sequence encodes CASSNNRGGEKLFF.

This clonotype turned up a few times. The CDR3: CASSLGLAGGPYTGELFF. CDR3 bases: TGCGCCAGCAGCTTGGGACTAGCGGGAGGGCCGTACACCGGGGAGCTGTTTTTT. The V call is TRBV5-1, the J call TRBJ2-2, with 14 positions matching TRBD2. Germline V gene data show CDR1 as SGHRS and CDR2 as YFSETQ. The CDR3 has 18 residues. Germline trimming cut 0 bases from V and 3 bases from J; bases unmatched to any gene: 4.

This clonotype was counted many times. The rearrangement uses TRBV19 and TRBJ2-3; perhaps TRBD2 as D (5 bases). V shed 9 bases and J shed 2 bases, with 12 bases lying between them. Per the germline V gene, CDR1 is LNHDA and CDR2 is SQIVND (reference sequence). CDR3 length equals 13 residues. Here the CDR3 DNA reads TGTGCCAGCCGTAGCGACTTCACAGATACGCAGTATTTT. Translating gives CASRSDFTDTQYF. The variable domain in full, with the rest retrieved from reference TRBV19 and TRBJ2-3, is DGGITQSPKYLFRKEGQNVTLSCEQNLNHDAMYWYRQDPGQGLRLIYYSQIVNDFQKGDIAEGYSVSREKKESFPLTVTSAQKNPTAFYLCASRSDFTDTQYFGPGTRLTVL.

The V call is TRBV12-3 or TRBV12-4, the J call TRBJ1-6, with TRBD1 matching over 10 bases. This CDR3 is 16 amino acids long. V was pared by 2 bases and J by 5 bases, with 3 bases of the junction left unmatched. CDR3 nucleotides: TGTGCCAGCAGTTTATTGGGACAGGGGAATAATTCACCCCTCCACTTT. Translating it yields CASSLLGQGNNSPLHF.

This clonotype was observed many times. The V call is TRBV6-2 or TRBV6-3, the J call TRBJ2-7; D is uncertain. The length of the CDR3 is 13 residues. V was shortened by 2 bases and J by 1 base, with 6 bases between the two germline ends. Looked up from germline, CDR1 is MNHEY and CDR2 is SVGEGT. In DNA form, the CDR3 reads TGTGCCAGCAGTTACGAGCAGTCCTACGAGCAGTACTTC. This encodes CASSYEQSYEQYF.

This clonotype was seen repeatedly, ten times or more. The chain couples TRBV3-1 to TRBJ2-7; maybe TRBD1 (5 bases). CDR3 length: 14 residues. The germline V gene encodes CDR1 LGHDT and CDR2 YNNKEL (reference sequence). Trimming left V 5 bases short and J 4 bases short, with 15 bases between. CDR3 in amino acids: CASSYGPGKYEQYF. The CDR3 region has the DNA TGTGCCAGCAGCTATGGACCAGGGAAGTACGAGCAGTACTTC.

This clonotype occurred a few times. This chain joins TRBV24-1 and TRBJ1-5; D is ambiguous. The CDR3 runs to 13 residues. CDR1 and CDR2 (germline): KGHDR, SFDVKD. Trimming stripped 4 bases from V and 8 bases from J, with 11 bases between. The CDR3 is CATSDLEDKPQHF. CDR3 sequence (DNA): TGTGCCACCAGTGACCTGGAGGATAAGCCCCAGCATTTT.

This clonotype was observed at least ten times. This chain joins TRBV7-3 and TRBJ1-6; TRBD1 agrees at 7 bases. CDR3 length: 14 residues. V was pared by 6 bases and J by 7 bases, with 6 bases of the junction left unmatched. Germline CDR1 and CDR2: SGHTA and FQGTGA. The CDR3, as DNA: TGTGCCAGCAGTCCGGGGACAGAGAATTCACCCCTCCACTTT. Residues: CASSPGTENSPLHF.

J is TRBJ2-7 and V is TRBV27; 11 positions match TRBD2. The V gene's germline CDR1 is MNHEY and CDR2 SMNVEV (reference sequence). This CDR3 spans 15 amino acids. The trim removed 6 bases at V and 2 bases at J, leaving 6 bases unmatched. In DNA form, the CDR3 reads TGTGCCAGCAGGTTACTAGCGGGGGACCCCTACGAGCAGTACTTC. This encodes CASRLLAGDPYEQYF.

The chain combines TRBV11-2 with TRBJ2-1, with TRBD1 matching over 8 bases. V was clipped by 5 bases and J by 0 bases; unmatched bases: 6. CDR1 is SGHAT and CDR2 is FQNNGV in the germline V gene. The CDR3 totals 16 residues. This CDR3 reads CASSQTGVSSYNEQFF. Written as DNA, the CDR3 is TGTGCCAGCAGCCAGACAGGGGTCAGCTCCTACAATGAGCAGTTCTTC.

This clonotype has at least ten counts. The chain is built from TRBV19 and TRBJ2-7; D might be TRBD2 (6 bases). V shed 8 bases and J shed 2 bases, with 13 bases lying between them. The germline gives CDR1 LNHDA, CDR2 SQIVND (reference sequence). The CDR3 is 13 residues long. The CDR3 DNA is TGTGCCAGTGGGGGGACGGATGCCTACGAGCAGTACTTC. As protein: CASGGTDAYEQYF.